This passage covers 17 T cell receptor beta chains from one sample sequenced in a study of T cell clones after liver transplantation. The protocol was immunoSEQ multiplex PCR, while the TCRdb copy is restricted to in-frame clones and leaves out a portion. The top ten clones hold 25% of a sample with 20,000 or so clones, approximately 95% of them seen once. The sample in question was CD8+ T cells from blood, obtained approximately 25 months after liver transplant. These receptors all stem from a human patient who received a liver transplant. The graft donor may account for some of the T cells.

This clone was observed once. This chain links TRBV4-1 with TRBJ2-5; 9 positions match TRBD1. The V gene's germline CDR1 is MGHRA and CDR2 YSYEKL. The CDR3 loop spans 17 amino acids. V shed 2 bases and J 4 bases; nucleotides not matched to a gene: 11. The CDR3 is CASSQLQTGGIRETQYF. The CDR3 coding sequence is TGCGCCAGCAGCCAACTCCAGACAGGGGGAATCCGAGAGACCCAGTACTTC.

J is TRBJ2-7 and V is TRBV19; no clear D. CDR3 length: 13 amino acids. CDR1 and CDR2 (germline): LNHDA, SQIVND (reference sequence). Trimming stripped 2 bases from V and 4 bases from J, with 9 bases between. CDR3 loop: CASSIRPDYEQYF. CDR3 bases: TGTGCCAGTAGTATAAGGCCAGATTACGAGCAGTACTTC. The whole variable domain, filled in from reference TRBV19 and TRBJ2-7, reads DGGITQSPKYLFRKEGQNVTLSCEQNLNHDAMYWYRQDPGQGLRLIYYSQIVNDFQKGDIAEGYSVSREKKESFPLTVTSAQKNPTAFYLCASSIRPDYEQYFGPGTRLTVT.

CDR3 residues: CASSNGRGAFF. DNA of the CDR3: TGTGCCAGCAGCAATGGCCGTGGAGCTTTCTTT. This chain connects TRBV5-4 to TRBJ1-1; D is ambiguous. Looked up from germline, CDR1 is SGHNT and CDR2 is YYREEE (reference sequence). CDR3 length: 11 residues. With 4 bases removed from V and 10 bases from J, the gap between germline ends came to 11 bases.

The V gene is TRBV9, the J gene TRBJ2-2; D is perhaps TRBD2 (5 bases). The CDR3 covers 15 residues. The V and J ends lost 3 bases and 6 bases respectively, with 15 bases between them. Germline V gene sequence: CDR1 SGDLS, CDR2 YYNGEE. In DNA form, the CDR3 reads TGTGCCAGCAGCGCACCGGGAAGAATGGCCGGGGAGCTGTTTTTT. Translating it yields CASSAPGRMAGELFF.

The chain couples TRBV7-6 to TRBJ2-7; no firm D call. In germline, CDR1 is SGHVS, CDR2 FNYEAQ. The CDR3 length is 14 residues. V dropped 5 bases and J dropped 2 bases, with 13 bases sitting between them. CDR3 bases: TGTGCCAGCAGCCCGAGAGAGATCGCCTACGAGCAGTACTTC. It yields the protein CASSPREIAYEQYF.

The CDR3, as DNA: TGTGCCAGCAGCCCGGGACAGGGGGCATTAGAGACCCAGTACTTC. As protein: CASSPGQGALETQYF. The chain uses TRBV9 and TRBJ2-5; 12 positions match TRBD1. The V segment lost 4 bases and the J segment 4 bases; nucleotides outside the gene matches: 5. Germline CDR1 is SGDLS and CDR2 is YYNGEE. The CDR3 is 15 amino acids.

V is TRBV19 and J is TRBJ2-7; possible D gene TRBD2, 6 bases. This CDR3 has 14 residues. V shed 5 bases and J shed 4 bases, with 15 bases lying between them. Germline loops: CDR1 LNHDA, CDR2 SQIVND (reference sequence). The CDR3 DNA sequence: TGTGCCAGTAGTGTCGCGGGGAACGAGTACGAGCAGTACTTC. This codes for CASSVAGNEYEQYF. Filled out from reference TRBV19 and TRBJ2-7, the complete variable domain reads DGGITQSPKYLFRKEGQNVTLSCEQNLNHDAMYWYRQDPGQGLRLIYYSQIVNDFQKGDIAEGYSVSREKKESFPLTVTSAQKNPTAFYLCASSVAGNEYEQYFGPGTRLTVT.

This rearrangement joins TRBV6-1 to TRBJ1-3; D might be TRBD1 (5 bases). V lost 6 bases, J lost 8 bases, and 17 bases lay in between. The CDR3 loop spans 14 amino acids. CDR1 and CDR2 from the germline V gene are MNHNS and SASEGT. The CDR3 loop reads CASSLSGAGDTIYF. The CDR3 bases are TGTGCCAGCAGCCTGTCCGGGGCTGGGGACACCATATATTTT.

Only a few counts were recorded for this clone. The J gene is TRBJ1-5, the V gene TRBV4-1, with D unclear. The CDR3 has 13 amino acids. Trimming pared 1 base from V and 2 bases from J, leaving 3 bases between. The germline CDR1 and CDR2 sequences are MGHRA and YSYEKL. For the CDR3, the DNA is TGCGCCAGCAGCCAAGTAGGCAATCAGCCCCAGCATTTT. The encoded protein is CASSQVGNQPQHF.

The chain links TRBV4-3 to TRBJ1-4; D is undetermined. CDR1 LGHNA and CDR2 YSLEER come from the germline V gene. This CDR3 contains 15 residues. V was cut by 0 bases and J by 5 bases, with 10 bases left in between. The CDR3: CASSQDWSTNEKLFF. CDR3 coding DNA: TGCGCCAGCAGCCAAGATTGGTCGACAAATGAAAAACTGTTTTTT.

The rearrangement links TRBV11-2 to TRBJ2-1; a possible D gene is TRBD2 (5 bases). V lost 3 bases and J 5 bases, leaving 5 bases between the germline ends. The CDR3 is 12 residues long. Looked up from germline, CDR1 is SGHAT and CDR2 is FQNNGV. The CDR3 region is CASSFGNNEQFF. The CDR3 coding sequence is TGTGCCAGCAGCTTCGGGAACAATGAGCAGTTCTTC.

This clone was detected a few times. This rearrangement joins TRBV27 to TRBJ2-7, with D perhaps TRBD1 (6 bases). With 1 base removed from V and 3 bases from J, the gap between germline ends came to 10 bases. CDR1 is MNHEY, CDR2 SMNVEV, per germline (reference sequence). The CDR3 is 14 residues long. This CDR3 is CASSLWKGGYEQYF. The CDR3, as DNA: TGTGCCAGCAGTTTATGGAAAGGGGGCTACGAGCAGTACTTC.

The chain couples TRBV11-2 to TRBJ2-7; TRBD1 matches 8 bases. The CDR3 length is 14 residues. Germline-derived CDR1 and CDR2 are SGHAT and FQNNGV. With 5 bases clipped from V and 3 bases from J, the junction kept 6 bases outside the gene matches. Written as DNA, the CDR3 is TGTGCCAGCAGCCACGGGACAGGTGGCTACGAGCAGTACTTC. This sequence encodes CASSHGTGGYEQYF.

This chain connects TRBV4-1 to TRBJ2-7; D possibly uses TRBD1 or TRBD2 (6 bases each). The V gene's germline CDR1 is MGHRA and CDR2 YSYEKL. The CDR3 is 15 residues long. Trimming stripped 0 bases from V and 4 bases from J, with 13 bases between. Written as DNA, the CDR3 is TGCGCCAGCAGCCAAGATAAGAGGGGGGCGTACGAGCAGTACTTC. Translation: CASSQDKRGAYEQYF.

V and J are TRBV30 and TRBJ1-6, with D maybe TRBD1 (5 bases). Germline values: CDR1 GTSNPN, CDR2 SVGIG (reference sequence). The V and J ends lost 6 bases and 14 bases respectively, with 23 bases between them. CDR3 length equals 14 residues. Here the CDR3 DNA reads TGTGCCTGCCGTCCTTGGACATCGGTTTTATCCCTCCACTTT. It specifies CACRPWTSVLSLHF.

By sample fraction, this clone is medium-sized (0.01 to 0.1%). The chain carries TRBV4-1 and TRBJ2-4; 8 positions match TRBD2. V shed 0 bases and J 7 bases; nucleotides not matched to a gene: 8. CDR3 length: 16 amino acids. CDR1 MGHRA and CDR2 YSYEKL come from the germline V gene. The CDR3 here is CASSQEFAAGVNIQYF. CDR3 DNA: TGCGCCAGCAGCCAAGAGTTTGCAGCGGGAGTTAACATTCAGTACTTC.

The gene calls are TRBV11-2 and TRBJ2-7; no reliable D call. Trimming took off 2 bases at V and 4 bases at J, with 18 bases between the two ends. This CDR3 is 16 amino acids long. The germline gives CDR1 SGHAT, CDR2 FQNNGV. This CDR3 is CASSLNPDLPNYEQYF. DNA of the CDR3: TGTGCCAGCAGCTTAAACCCAGACCTCCCTAATTACGAGCAGTACTTC.